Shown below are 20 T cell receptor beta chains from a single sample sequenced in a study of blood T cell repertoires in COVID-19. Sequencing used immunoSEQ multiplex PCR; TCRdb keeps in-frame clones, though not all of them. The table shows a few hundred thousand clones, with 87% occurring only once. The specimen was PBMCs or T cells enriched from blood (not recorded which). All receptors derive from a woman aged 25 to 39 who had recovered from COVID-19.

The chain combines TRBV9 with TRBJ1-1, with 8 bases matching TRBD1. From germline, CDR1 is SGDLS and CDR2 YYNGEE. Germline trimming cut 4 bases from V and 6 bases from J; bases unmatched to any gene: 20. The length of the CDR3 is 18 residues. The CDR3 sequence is CASSPGTGQGADGPEAFF. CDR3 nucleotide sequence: TGTGCCAGCAGCCCCGGGACTGGGCAGGGGGCGGACGGACCTGAAGCTTTCTTT.

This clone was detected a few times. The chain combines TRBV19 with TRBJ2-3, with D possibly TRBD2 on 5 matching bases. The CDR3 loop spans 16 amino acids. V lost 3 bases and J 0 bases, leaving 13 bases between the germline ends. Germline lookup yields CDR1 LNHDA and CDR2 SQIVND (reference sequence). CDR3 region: CASSIDGLGSTDTQYF. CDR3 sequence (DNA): TGTGCCAGTAGTATTGATGGACTTGGTAGCACAGATACGCAGTATTTT.

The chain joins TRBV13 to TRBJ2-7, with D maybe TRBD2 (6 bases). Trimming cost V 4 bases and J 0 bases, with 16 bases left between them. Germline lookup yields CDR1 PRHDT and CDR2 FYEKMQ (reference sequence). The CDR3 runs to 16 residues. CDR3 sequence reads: CASSSAPGGYSYEQYF. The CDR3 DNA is TGTGCCAGCAGCTCCGCCCCCGGGGGATACTCCTACGAGCAGTACTTC. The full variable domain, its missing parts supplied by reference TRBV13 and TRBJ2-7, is AAGVIQSPRHLIKEKRETATLKCYPIPRHDTVYWYQQGPGQDPQFLISFYEKMQSDKGSIPDRFSAQQFSDYHSELNMSSLELGDSALYFCASSSAPGGYSYEQYFGPGTRLTVT.

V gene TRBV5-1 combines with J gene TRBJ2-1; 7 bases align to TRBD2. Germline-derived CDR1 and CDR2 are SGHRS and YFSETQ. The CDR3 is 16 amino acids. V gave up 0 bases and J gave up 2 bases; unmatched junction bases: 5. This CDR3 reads CASSLEAGVAYNEQFF. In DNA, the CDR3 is TGCGCCAGCAGCTTGGAGGCGGGAGTTGCCTACAATGAGCAGTTCTTC.

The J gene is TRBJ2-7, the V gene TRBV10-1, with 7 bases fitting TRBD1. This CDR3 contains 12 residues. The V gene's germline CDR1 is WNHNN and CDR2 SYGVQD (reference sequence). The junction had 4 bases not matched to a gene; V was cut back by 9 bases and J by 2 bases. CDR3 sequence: CARKTGPYEQYF. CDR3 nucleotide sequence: TGCGCCAGAAAGACAGGGCCCTACGAGCAGTACTTC.

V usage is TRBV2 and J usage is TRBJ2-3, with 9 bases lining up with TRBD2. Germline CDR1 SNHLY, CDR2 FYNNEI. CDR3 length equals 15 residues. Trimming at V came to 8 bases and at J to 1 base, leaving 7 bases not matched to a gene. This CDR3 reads CASAAWTSGTDTQYF. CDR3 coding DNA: TGTGCCAGCGCCGCTTGGACTAGCGGCACAGATACGCAGTATTTT.

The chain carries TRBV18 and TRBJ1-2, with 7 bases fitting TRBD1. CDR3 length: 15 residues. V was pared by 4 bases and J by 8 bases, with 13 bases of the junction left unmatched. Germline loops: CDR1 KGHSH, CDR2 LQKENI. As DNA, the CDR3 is TGTGCCAGCTCACTCACTAAAGACAGGGCTCGGGGCTACACCTTC. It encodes CASSLTKDRARGYTF. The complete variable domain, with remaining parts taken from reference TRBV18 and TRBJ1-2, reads NAGVMQNPRHLVRRRGQEARLRCSPMKGHSHVYWYRQLPEEGLKFMVYLQKENIIDESGMPKERFSAEFPKEGPSILRIQQVVRGDSAAYFCASSLTKDRARGYTFGSGTRLTVV.

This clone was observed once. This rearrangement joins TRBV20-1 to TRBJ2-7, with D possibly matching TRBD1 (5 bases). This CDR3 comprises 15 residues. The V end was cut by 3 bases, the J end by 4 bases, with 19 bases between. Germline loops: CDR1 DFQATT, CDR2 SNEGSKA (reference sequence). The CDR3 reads CSASLPDQGGYEQYF. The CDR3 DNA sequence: TGCAGTGCTAGTCTGCCGGACCAGGGTGGGTACGAGCAGTACTTC.

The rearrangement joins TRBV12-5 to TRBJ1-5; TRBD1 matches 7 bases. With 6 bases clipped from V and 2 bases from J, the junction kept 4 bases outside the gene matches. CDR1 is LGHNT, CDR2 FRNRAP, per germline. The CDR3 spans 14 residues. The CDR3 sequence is CASGPDRGNQPQHF. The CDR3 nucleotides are TGTGCTAGTGGCCCCGACAGGGGCAATCAGCCCCAGCATTTT.

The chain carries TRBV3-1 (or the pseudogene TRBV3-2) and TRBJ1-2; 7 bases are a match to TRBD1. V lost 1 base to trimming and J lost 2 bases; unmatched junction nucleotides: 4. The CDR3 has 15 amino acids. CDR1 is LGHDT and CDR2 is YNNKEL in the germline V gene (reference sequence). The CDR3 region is CASSQGTGNNYGYTF. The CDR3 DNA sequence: TGTGCCAGCAGCCAAGGGACAGGTAACAACTATGGCTACACCTTC.

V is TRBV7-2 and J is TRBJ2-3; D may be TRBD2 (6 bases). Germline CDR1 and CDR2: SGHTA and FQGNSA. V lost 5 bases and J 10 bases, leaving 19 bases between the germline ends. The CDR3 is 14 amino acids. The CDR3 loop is CASSPTRELPSQYF. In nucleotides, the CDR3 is TGTGCCAGCAGCCCGACACGGGAGCTTCCTTCGCAGTATTTT.

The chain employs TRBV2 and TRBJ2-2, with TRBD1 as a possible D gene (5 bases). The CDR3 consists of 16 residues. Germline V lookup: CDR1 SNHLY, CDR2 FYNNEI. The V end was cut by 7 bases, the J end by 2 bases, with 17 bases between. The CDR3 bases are TGTGCCAGCAAAGGGTTGGGGCGGATAAACACCGGGGAGCTGTTTTTT. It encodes CASKGLGRINTGELFF.

CDR3 amino acids: CASGFIPGPGTNEKLFF. The CDR3 DNA reads as TGTGCTAGTGGTTTTATCCCTGGCCCAGGGACTAATGAAAAACTGTTTTTT. V gene TRBV12-5 combines with J gene TRBJ1-4, with D possibly TRBD1 on 5 matching bases. The CDR3 runs 17 residues. Germline V CDR1 and CDR2: LGHNT, FRNRAP. The V end was cut by 3 bases, the J end by 2 bases, with 16 bases between.

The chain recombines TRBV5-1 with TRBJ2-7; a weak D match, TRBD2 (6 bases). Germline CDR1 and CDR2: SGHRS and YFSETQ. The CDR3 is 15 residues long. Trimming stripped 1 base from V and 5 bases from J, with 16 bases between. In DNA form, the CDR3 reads TGCGCCAGCAGCTTGCGGGGGACCTCTATGGACGAGCAGTACTTC. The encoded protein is CASSLRGTSMDEQYF. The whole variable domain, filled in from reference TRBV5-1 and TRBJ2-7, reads KAGVTQTPRYLIKTRGQQVTLSCSPISGHRSVSWYQQTPGQGLQFLFEYFSETQRNKGNFPGRFSGRQFSNSRSEMNVSTLELGDSALYLCASSLRGTSMDEQYFGPGTRLTVT.

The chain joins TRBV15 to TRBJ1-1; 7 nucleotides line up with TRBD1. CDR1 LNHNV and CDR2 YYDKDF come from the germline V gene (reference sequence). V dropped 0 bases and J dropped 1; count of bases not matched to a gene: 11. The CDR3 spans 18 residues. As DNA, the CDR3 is TGTGCCACCAGCAGAGATCTGATCACAGGGGCGCCGAACACTGAAGCTTTCTTT. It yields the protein CATSRDLITGAPNTEAFF.

The chain's CDR3 is CASRWGQGDEQYF. CDR3 sequence (DNA): TGTGCCAGCAGGTGGGGACAGGGTGACGAGCAGTACTTC. This sequence joins TRBV12-3 or TRBV12-4 and TRBJ2-7; 9 bases align to TRBD1. This CDR3 spans 13 amino acids. The V and J ends lost 6 bases and 5 bases, in that order; junction bases with no gene match: 5.

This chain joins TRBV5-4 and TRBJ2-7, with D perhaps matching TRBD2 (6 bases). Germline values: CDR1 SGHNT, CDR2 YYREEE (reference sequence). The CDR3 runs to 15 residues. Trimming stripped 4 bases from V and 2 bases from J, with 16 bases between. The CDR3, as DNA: TGTGCCAGCAGCCCCCCTTCCGGAGGGACCTACGAGCAGTACTTC. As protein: CASSPPSGGTYEQYF.

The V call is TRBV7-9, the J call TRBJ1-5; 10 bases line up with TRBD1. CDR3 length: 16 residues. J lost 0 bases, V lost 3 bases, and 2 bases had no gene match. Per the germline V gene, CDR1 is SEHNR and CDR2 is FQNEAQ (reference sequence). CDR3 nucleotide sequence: TGTGCCAGCAGCTTTGGGACAGGGGATAGCAATCAGCCCCAGCATTTT. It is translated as CASSFGTGDSNQPQHF.

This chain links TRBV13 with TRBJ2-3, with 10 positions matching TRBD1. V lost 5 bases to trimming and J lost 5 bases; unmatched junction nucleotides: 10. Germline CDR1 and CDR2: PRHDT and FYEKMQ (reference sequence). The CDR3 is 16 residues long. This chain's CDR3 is CASSLRQGAPQDTQYF. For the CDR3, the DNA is TGTGCCAGCAGCCTCCGACAGGGGGCGCCCCAAGATACGCAGTATTTT. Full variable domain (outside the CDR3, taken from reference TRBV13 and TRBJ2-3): AAGVIQSPRHLIKEKRETATLKCYPIPRHDTVYWYQQGPGQDPQFLISFYEKMQSDKGSIPDRFSAQQFSDYHSELNMSSLELGDSALYFCASSLRQGAPQDTQYFGPGTRLTVL.

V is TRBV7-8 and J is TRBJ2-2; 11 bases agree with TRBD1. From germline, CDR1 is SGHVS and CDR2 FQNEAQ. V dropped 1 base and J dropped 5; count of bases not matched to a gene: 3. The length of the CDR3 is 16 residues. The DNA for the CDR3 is TGTGCCAGCAGCTTAGGGGACAGGGGGTCGACCGGGGAGCTGTTTTTT. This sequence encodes CASSLGDRGSTGELFF.